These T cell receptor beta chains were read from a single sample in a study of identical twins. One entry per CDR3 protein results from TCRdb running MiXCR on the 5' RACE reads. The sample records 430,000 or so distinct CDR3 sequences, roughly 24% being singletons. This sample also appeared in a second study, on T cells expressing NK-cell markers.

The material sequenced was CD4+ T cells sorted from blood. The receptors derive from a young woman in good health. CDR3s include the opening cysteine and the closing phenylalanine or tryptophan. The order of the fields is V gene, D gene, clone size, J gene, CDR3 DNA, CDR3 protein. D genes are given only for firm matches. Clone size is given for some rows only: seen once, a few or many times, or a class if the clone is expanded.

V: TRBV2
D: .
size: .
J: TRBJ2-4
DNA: TGTGCCAGCAGTGAAGCGACCTCGGCCAAAAACATTCAGTACTTC
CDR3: CASSEATSAKNIQYF

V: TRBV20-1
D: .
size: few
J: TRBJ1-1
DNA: TGCAGTGCTATCCGGGACAACGAAGACACTGAAGCTTTCTTT
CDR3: CSAIRDNEDTEAFF

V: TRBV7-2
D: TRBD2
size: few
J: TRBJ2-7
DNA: TGTGCCAGTTCCCGAGCGGGGAGGGCCACCTACGAGCAGTACTTC
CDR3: CASSRAGRATYEQYF

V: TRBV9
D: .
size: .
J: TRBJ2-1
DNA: TGTGCCAGCAGCGTAGAAGTAGCCTACAATGAGCAGTTCTTC
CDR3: CASSVEVAYNEQFF

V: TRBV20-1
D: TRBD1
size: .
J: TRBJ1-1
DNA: TGCAGTGCTAGACGGACAGGGAGGTGGAACACTGAAGCTTTCTTT
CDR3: CSARRTGRWNTEAFF

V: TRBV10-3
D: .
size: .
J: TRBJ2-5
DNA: TGTGCCATCAGTGAGTCGATGGGGGGCCAGTACTTC
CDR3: CAISESMGGQYF

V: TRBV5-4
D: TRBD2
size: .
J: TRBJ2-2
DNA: TGTGCCAGCAGCCGCCTAGCGGGTCAGAACACCGGGGAGCTGTTTTTT
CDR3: CASSRLAGQNTGELFF

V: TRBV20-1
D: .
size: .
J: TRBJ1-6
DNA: TGCAGTGCTAGGCCGGGGGGGTCCTATAATTCACCCCTCCACTTT
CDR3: CSARPGGSYNSPLHF

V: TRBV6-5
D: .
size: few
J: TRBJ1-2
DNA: TGTGCCAGCGGATCCCCTTTCCCCTTCACCTTC
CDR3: CASGSPFPFTF

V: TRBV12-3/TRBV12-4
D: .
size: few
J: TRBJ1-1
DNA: TGTGCCAGCAGCCATCGTGGGGAGAAGGCTTTCTTT
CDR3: CASSHRGEKAFF

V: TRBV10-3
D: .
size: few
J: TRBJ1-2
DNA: TGTGCCATCAAGACCGACACCCTAAACTATGGCTACACCTTC
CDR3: CAIKTDTLNYGYTF

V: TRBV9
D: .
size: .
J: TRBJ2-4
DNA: TGTGCCAGCAGCGCCCGAGAGTCGGGAACCAAAAACATTCAGTACTTC
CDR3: CASSARESGTKNIQYF

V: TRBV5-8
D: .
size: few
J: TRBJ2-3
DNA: TGTGCCAGCACCCAGGGGCCCCACACAGATACGCAGTATTTT
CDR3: CASTQGPHTDTQYF

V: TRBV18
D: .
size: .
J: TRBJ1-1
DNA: TGTGCCAGCTCACCAATGAAAACCCGGGACACTGAAGCTTTCTTT
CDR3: CASSPMKTRDTEAFF

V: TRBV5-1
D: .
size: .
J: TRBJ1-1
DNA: TGCGCCAGCAGCTTTAATCTGAACACTGAAGCTTTCTTT
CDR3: CASSFNLNTEAFF